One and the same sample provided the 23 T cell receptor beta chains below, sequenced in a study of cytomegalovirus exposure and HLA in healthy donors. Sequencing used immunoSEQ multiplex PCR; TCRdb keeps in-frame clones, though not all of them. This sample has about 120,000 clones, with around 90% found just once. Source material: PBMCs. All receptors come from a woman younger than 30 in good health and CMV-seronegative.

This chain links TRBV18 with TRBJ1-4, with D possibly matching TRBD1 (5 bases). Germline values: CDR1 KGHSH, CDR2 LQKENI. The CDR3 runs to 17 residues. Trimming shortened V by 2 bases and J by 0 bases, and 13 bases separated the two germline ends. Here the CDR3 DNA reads TGTGCCAGCTCACCATCGACAGCCGGTGCAACTAATGAAAAACTGTTTTTT. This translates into CASSPSTAGATNEKLFF. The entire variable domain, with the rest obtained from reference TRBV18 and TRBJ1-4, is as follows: NAGVMQNPRHLVRRRGQEARLRCSPMKGHSHVYWYRQLPEEGLKFMVYLQKENIIDESGMPKERFSAEFPKEGPSILRIQQVVRGDSAAYFCASSPSTAGATNEKLFFGSGTQLSVL.

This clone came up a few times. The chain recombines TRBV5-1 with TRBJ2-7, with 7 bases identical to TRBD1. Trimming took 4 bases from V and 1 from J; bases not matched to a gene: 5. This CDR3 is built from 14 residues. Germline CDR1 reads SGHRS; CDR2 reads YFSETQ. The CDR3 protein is CASSDPQGSYEQYF. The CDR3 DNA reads TGCGCCAGCAGCGACCCACAGGGGTCCTACGAGCAGTACTTC.

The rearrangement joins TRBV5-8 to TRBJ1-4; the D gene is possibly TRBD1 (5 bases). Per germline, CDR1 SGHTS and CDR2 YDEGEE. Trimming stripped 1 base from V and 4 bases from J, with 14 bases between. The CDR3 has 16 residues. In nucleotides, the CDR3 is TGTGCCAGCAGCTTGAATTTTGGGGCTTTTAATGAAAAACTGTTTTTT. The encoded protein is CASSLNFGAFNEKLFF. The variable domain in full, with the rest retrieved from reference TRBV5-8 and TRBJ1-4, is EAGVTQSPTHLIKTRGQQATLRCSPISGHTSVYWYQQALGLGLQFLLWYDEGEERNRGNFPPRFSGRQFPNYSSELNVNALELEDSALYLCASSLNFGAFNEKLFFGSGTQLSVL.

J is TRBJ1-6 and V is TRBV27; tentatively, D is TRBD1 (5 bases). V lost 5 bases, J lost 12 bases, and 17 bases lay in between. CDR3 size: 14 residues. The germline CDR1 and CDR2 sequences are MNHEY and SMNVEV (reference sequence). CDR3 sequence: CASSPDSSQLPLHF. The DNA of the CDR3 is TGTGCCAGCAGTCCCGACAGCTCCCAGCTACCCCTCCACTTT.

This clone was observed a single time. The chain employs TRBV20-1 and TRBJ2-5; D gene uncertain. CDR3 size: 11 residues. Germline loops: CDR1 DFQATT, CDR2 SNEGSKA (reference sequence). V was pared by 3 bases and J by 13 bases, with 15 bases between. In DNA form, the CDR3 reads TGCAGTGCTAGTCTCGGCGGCCGTGCGTACTTC. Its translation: CSASLGGRAYF.

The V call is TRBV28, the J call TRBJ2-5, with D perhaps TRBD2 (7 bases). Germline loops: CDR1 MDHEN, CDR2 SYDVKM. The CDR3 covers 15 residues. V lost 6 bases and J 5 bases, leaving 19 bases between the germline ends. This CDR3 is CASSLGGAVKETQYF. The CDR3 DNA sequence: TGTGCCAGCAGCCTAGGGGGGGCGGTAAAGGAGACCCAGTACTTC.

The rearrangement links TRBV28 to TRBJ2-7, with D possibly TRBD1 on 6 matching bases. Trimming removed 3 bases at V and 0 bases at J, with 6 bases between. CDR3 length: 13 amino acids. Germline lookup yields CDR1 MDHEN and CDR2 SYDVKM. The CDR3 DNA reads TGTGCCAGCAGTTTGGGACACTCCTACGAGCAGTACTTC. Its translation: CASSLGHSYEQYF.

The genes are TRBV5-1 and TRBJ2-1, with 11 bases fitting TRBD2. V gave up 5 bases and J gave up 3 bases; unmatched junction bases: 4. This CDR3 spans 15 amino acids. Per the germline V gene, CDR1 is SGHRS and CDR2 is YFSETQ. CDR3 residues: CASSVAGGLYNEQFF. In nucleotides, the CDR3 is TGCGCCAGCAGTGTAGCGGGGGGGCTCTACAATGAGCAGTTCTTC. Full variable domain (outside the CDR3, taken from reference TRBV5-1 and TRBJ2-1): KAGVTQTPRYLIKTRGQQVTLSCSPISGHRSVSWYQQTPGQGLQFLFEYFSETQRNKGNFPGRFSGRQFSNSRSEMNVSTLELGDSALYLCASSVAGGLYNEQFFGPGTRLTVL.

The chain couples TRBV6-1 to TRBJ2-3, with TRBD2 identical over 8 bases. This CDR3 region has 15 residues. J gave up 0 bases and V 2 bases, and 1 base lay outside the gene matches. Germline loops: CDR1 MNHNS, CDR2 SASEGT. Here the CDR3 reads CASSEKRGSTDTQYF. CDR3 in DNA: TGTGCCAGCAGTGAAAAGCGGGGGAGCACAGATACGCAGTATTTT.

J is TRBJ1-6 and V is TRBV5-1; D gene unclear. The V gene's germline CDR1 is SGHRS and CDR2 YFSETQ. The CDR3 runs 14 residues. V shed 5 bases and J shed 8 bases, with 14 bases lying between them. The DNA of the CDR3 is TGCGCCAGCAGGGGCCAGCCCGGGGATTCACCCCTCCACTTT. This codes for CASRGQPGDSPLHF.

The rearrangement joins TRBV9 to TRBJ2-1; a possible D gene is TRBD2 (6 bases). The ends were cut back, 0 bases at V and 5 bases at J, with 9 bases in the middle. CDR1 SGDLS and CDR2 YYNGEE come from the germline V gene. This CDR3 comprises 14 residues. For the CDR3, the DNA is TGTGCCAGCAGCGTAGCGTCTAGCGACAATGAGCAGTTCTTC. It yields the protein CASSVASSDNEQFF.

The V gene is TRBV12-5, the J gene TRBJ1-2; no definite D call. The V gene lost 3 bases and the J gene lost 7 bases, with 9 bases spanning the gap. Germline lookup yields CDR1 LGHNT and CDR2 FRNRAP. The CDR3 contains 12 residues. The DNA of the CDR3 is TGTGCTAGTGGTTTATTGGGAGGTGGCTACACCTTC. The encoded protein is CASGLLGGGYTF.

As DNA, the CDR3 is TGTGCCAGCAGCCCGGGACAGGGGGCGACTAATGAAAAACTGTTTTTT. It translates to CASSPGQGATNEKLFF. This sequence joins TRBV5-5 and TRBJ1-4, with 12 bases lining up with TRBD1. This CDR3 is built from 16 residues. The V and J ends lost 4 bases and 2 bases, in that order; junction bases with no gene match: 3. Per germline, CDR1 SGHKS and CDR2 YYEKEE (reference sequence).

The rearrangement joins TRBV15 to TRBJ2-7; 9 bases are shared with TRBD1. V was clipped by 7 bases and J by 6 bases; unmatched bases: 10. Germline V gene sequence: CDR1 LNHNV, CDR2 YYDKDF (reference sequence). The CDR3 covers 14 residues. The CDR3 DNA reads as TGTGCCACCACCGCTGGGGGACAGGGTAGCGAGCAGTACTTC. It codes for CATTAGGQGSEQYF.

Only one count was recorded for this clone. This CDR3 is CASSQTSGRDYNEQFF. As DNA, the CDR3 is TGTGCCAGCAGCCAGACTAGCGGGAGGGACTACAATGAGCAGTTCTTC. The rearrangement joins TRBV7-9 to TRBJ2-1; TRBD2 matches 14 bases. Germline V gene data show CDR1 as SEHNR and CDR2 as FQNEAQ (reference sequence). The V and J ends lost 5 bases and 3 bases, in that order; junction bases with no gene match: 3. This CDR3 comprises 16 residues.

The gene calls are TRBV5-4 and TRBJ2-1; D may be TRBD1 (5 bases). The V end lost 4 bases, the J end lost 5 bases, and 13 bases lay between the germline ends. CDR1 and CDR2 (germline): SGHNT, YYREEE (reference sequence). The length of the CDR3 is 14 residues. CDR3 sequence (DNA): TGTGCCAGCAGCACCTTAGACAGTCACAATGAGCAGTTCTTC. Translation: CASSTLDSHNEQFF.

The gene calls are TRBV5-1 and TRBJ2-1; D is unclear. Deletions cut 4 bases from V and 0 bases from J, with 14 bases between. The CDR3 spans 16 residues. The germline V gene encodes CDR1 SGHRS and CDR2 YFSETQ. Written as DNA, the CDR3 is TGCGCCAGCAGCCTATTACCAAGCGACTCCTACAATGAGCAGTTCTTC. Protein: CASSLLPSDSYNEQFF.

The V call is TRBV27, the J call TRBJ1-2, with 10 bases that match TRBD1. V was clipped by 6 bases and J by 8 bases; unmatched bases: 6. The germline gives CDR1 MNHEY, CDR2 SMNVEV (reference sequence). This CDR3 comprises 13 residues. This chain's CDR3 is CASRPTGGWGYTF. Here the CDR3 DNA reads TGTGCCAGCAGACCGACAGGGGGCTGGGGCTACACCTTC.

CDR3 DNA: TGTGCCAGCAGGAGGGCGATCCGGAACTTGAACACTGAAGCTTTCTTT. Encoded protein: CASRRAIRNLNTEAFF. This rearrangement joins TRBV2 to TRBJ1-1; D uncertain. This CDR3 spans 16 amino acids. Trimming shortened V by 6 bases and J by 0 bases, and 17 bases separated the two germline ends. Germline-derived CDR1 and CDR2 are SNHLY and FYNNEI.

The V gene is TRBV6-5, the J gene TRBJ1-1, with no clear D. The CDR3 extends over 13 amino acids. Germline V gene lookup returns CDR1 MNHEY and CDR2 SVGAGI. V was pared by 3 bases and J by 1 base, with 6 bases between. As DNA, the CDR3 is TGTGCCAGCAGTTATACAGCGAACACTGAAGCTTTCTTT. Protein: CASSYTANTEAFF.

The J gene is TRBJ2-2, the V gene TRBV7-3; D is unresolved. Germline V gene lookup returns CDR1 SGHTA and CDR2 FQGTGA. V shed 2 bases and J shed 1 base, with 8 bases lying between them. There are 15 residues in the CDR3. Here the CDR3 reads CASSLAQVNTGELFF. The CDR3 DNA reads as TGTGCCAGCAGCTTAGCCCAGGTGAACACCGGGGAGCTGTTTTTT.

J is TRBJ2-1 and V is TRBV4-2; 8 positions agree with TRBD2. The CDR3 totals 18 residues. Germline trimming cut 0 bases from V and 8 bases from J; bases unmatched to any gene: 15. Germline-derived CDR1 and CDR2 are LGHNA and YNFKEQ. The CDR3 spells CASSQEIRAGVGFDEQFF. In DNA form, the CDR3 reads TGTGCCAGCAGCCAAGAGATTCGAGCGGGAGTTGGCTTTGATGAGCAGTTCTTC.

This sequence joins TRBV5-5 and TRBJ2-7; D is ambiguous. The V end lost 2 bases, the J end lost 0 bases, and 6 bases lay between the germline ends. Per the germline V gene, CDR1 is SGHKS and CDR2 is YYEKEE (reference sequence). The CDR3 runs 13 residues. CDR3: CASSLAPSYEQYF. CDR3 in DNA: TGTGCCAGCAGCTTAGCTCCCTCCTACGAGCAGTACTTC.